This is a list of T cell receptor beta chains from one sample in a study of beta chain features in type 1 diabetes. TCRdb keeps only in-frame clones here, not all; method: immunoSEQ multiplex PCR. The top ten hold roughly 2% of the sample, which has about 45,000 clones, 51% seen once. The sample taken for sequencing was Tregs from blood. The receptor set was obtained from a young woman in good health. The CDR3 runs from the conserved cysteine through the conserved F or W. D genes are given only for firm matches. The size field is filled for only some rows; it gives once, few, many or a size class.

cdr3_length d_call j_call clone_size v_call cdr3_nt cdr3_aa
11 . TRBJ1-6 . TRBV7-9 TGTGCCAGCAGCGGAGGGGTGCGGCTCCACTTT CASSGGVRLHF
14 TRBD1 TRBJ2-2 once TRBV29-1 TGCAGCGTCCTCGGGACAGGGGGGGCCGGGGAGCTGTTTTTT CSVLGTGGAGELFF
15 . TRBJ1-2 few TRBV28 TGTGCCAGCAGTTTATCTCAGGTTGTGGGCTATGGCTACACCTTC CASSLSQVVGYGYTF
11 . TRBJ1-1 . TRBV30 TGTGCCTGGAGTACGGGTTGGGAAGCTTTCTTT CAWSTGWEAFF
19 TRBD1 TRBJ1-5 . TRBV23-1 TGCGCCAGCAGTCAGTGTAGTTTTTGGACAGGGGGTTTCAATCAGCCCCAGCATTTT CASSQCSFWTGGFNQPQHF
14 . TRBJ2-5 . TRBV27 TGTGCCAGCAGTTCGTCTCTTCGGGGAGAGACCCAGTACTTC CASSSSLRGETQYF
18 TRBD2 TRBJ2-7 . TRBV28 TGTGCCAGCACTACACCGGGACTAGCTCTCACTGCGGGCTACGAGCAGTACTTC CASTTPGLALTAGYEQYF
15 . TRBJ2-3 . TRBV7-2 TGTGCCAGCAGCTTATTTGCGGTCAGCACAGATACGCAGTATTTT CASSLFAVSTDTQYF
17 . TRBJ1-1 few TRBV7-9 TGTGCCAGCAGCCAGTCCCCGGCACTGGGCATGAACACTGAAGCTTTCTTT CASSQSPALGMNTEAFF
15 TRBD1 TRBJ2-7 . TRBV6-5 TGTGCCAGCAGTTCCGAGGGGACAGCACCCTACGAGCAGTACTTC CASSSEGTAPYEQYF
16 TRBD2 TRBJ2-3 . TRBV5-6 TGTGCCAGCAGCTCCCTTGGGACTAGCGGGAGGGTTACGCAGTATTTT CASSSLGTSGRVTQYF
15 TRBD1 TRBJ2-3 few TRBV10-1 TGCGCCAGCAGTGAATCCGGGACAGGGCCAGATACGCAGTATTTT CASSESGTGPDTQYF
16 TRBD1 TRBJ1-6 few TRBV6-5 TGTGCCAGCAGTTATTGGGACAGGGTCCATAATTCACCCCTCCACTTT CASSYWDRVHNSPLHF
17 . TRBJ2-2 few TRBV15 TGTGCCACCAGCGGGGGGGCTTCCAGATCGAACACCGGGGAGCTGTTTTTT CATSGGASRSNTGELFF
16 TRBD2 TRBJ2-5 few TRBV7-2 TGTGCCAGCAGTCGAGCGGGTCTAGCGGGAGGGCCTCATATAAACTTC CASSRAGLAGGPHINF
13 . TRBJ1-2 . TRBV7-2 TGTGCCAGCAGCTTAGAACGGGACTATGGCTACACCTTC CASSLERDYGYTF
14 . TRBJ2-5 . TRBV28 TGTGCCAGCAGTTCTGGACAGTTACAAGAGACCCAGTACTTC CASSSGQLQETQYF
16 . TRBJ1-5 few TRBV7-9 TGTGCCAGCAGCTTTTGGGGGACTCGTGGCAATCAGCCCCAGCATTTT CASSFWGTRGNQPQHF
18 TRBD2 TRBJ2-7 . TRBV4-2 TGTGCCAGCAGCCAAGATCACACTGCTGGCGGGAGCTGGTACGAGCAGTACTTC CASSQDHTAGGSWYEQYF
19 TRBD1 TRBJ1-6 . TRBV7-2 TGTGCCAGCAGCCAACAACCACCCATACAGGGGACCTATAATTCACCCCTCCACTTT CASSQQPPIQGTYNSPLHF
15 . TRBJ1-1 once TRBV28 TGTGCCAGCAAAACCGGAGGAGTTTTGAACACTGAAGCTTTCTTT CASKTGGVLNTEAFF
13 TRBD1 TRBJ1-2 . TRBV19 TGTGCCAGTAGGGACAGGGGAAACTATGGCTACACCTTC CASRDRGNYGYTF
13 TRBD1 TRBJ1-2 . TRBV7-2 TGTGCCAGCAGCCAAGTCAGGGGGAGCGGCTACACCTTC CASSQVRGSGYTF
12 . TRBJ1-1 . TRBV29-1 TGCAGCGTTGATTATGGAGGGACTGAAGCTTTCTTT CSVDYGGTEAFF
15 TRBD2 TRBJ2-3 . TRBV10-3 TGTGCCAGTCAGGCCACTAGCGAGAACACAGATACGCAGTATTTT CASQATSENTDTQYF
14 . TRBJ2-2 . TRBV30 TGTGCCTGGAGTGTATGGCTAGCCACCGGGGAGCTGTTTTTT CAWSVWLATGELFF
12 . TRBJ2-1 . TRBV19 TGTGCCAGTAGTCGTTATTACAATGAGCAGTTCTTC CASSRYYNEQFF
13 . TRBJ2-7 . TRBV11-2 TGTGCCAGCAGCGTCCAGGGAAGACACGAGCAGTACTTC CASSVQGRHEQYF
15 . TRBJ1-3 . TRBV18 TGTGCCAGCTCACCTTCTGTCCTATCTGGAAACACCATATATTTT CASSPSVLSGNTIYF
14 . TRBJ1-4 . TRBV27 TGTGCCAGCGGCGGGACGGCAATTAATGAAAAACTGTTTTTT CASGGTAINEKLFF
20 . TRBJ1-5 once TRBV28 TGTGCCAGCAGTTCTTATCCCCGACAACTATCAGGGTTATGGAATCAGCCCCAGCATTTT CASSSYPRQLSGLWNQPQHF
12 TRBD1 TRBJ2-7 few TRBV29-1 TGCAGCGTTGAAAAACAGGGGAGTGAGCAGTACTTC CSVEKQGSEQYF
15 TRBD1 TRBJ1-4 . TRBV7-2 TGTGCCAGCAGCTCACAGGGGACGGGTAATGAAAAACTGTTTTTT CASSSQGTGNEKLFF
15 . TRBJ1-1 . TRBV7-3 TGTGCCAGCAGCTCCATACCCGGGGGAAACACTGAAGCTTTCTTT CASSSIPGGNTEAFF
15 TRBD2 TRBJ2-5 few TRBV5-5 TGTGCCACGATGACTAGCGGGATTGCGGGGGAGACCCAGTACTTC CATMTSGIAGETQYF
15 . TRBJ2-5 few TRBV7-2 TGTGCCAGCAGCTCAGGAGGCGGGGCCGAAGAGACCCAGTACTTC CASSSGGGAEETQYF
15 TRBD2 TRBJ2-5 . TRBV19 TGTGCCAGTAGGGGACTAGCGGGAGGAGGAGAGACCCAGTACTTC CASRGLAGGGETQYF
16 TRBD1 TRBJ2-1 few TRBV28 TGTGCCAGCAGTTTAACTGGGACAGGGTGGTACAATGAGCAGTTCTTC CASSLTGTGWYNEQFF
13 TRBD1 TRBJ1-2 . TRBV18 TGTGCCAGCTCACCGGGACAGTACTATGGCTACACCTTC CASSPGQYYGYTF
19 TRBD2 TRBJ2-7 . TRBV27 TGTGCCAGCAGCGGACTAGCGGGCAAGACCCAATTGAGCTCCTACGAGCAGTACTTC CASSGLAGKTQLSSYEQYF
14 . TRBJ1-1 . TRBV19 TGTGCCAGTAGTAAGAAGGGGCCGAACACTGAAGCTTTCTTT CASSKKGPNTEAFF